A single TCR beta chain is shown here with its context. Its matching antigen is unknown. The V end was cut by 0 bases, the J end by 6 bases, with 11 bases between. Germline V gives CDR1 LGHNA, CDR2 YSLEER. CDR3 size: 15 residues. The sample belongs to a study of cytomegalovirus exposure and HLA in healthy donors. Study-level points and caveats: The authors listed 150 to 200 TCR beta chains as cytomegalovirus-associated.

Amplification used 60 Vbeta primers and 13 Jbeta primers. Sequenced by immunoSEQ multiplex PCR; TCRdb stores in-frame clones only, minus some. The sample records around 200,000 clones, about 89% being singletons. The TCR originated in a woman aged 18-29 years in good health and CMV-seronegative. Sequencing was done on a sample of PBMCs. V is TRBV4-3 and J is TRBJ1-4, with a possible D match to TRBD1 (6 bases). The CDR3 sequence is CASSQDWGLDEKLFF. CDR3 nucleotides: TGCGCCAGCAGCCAAGATTGGGGGCTTGATGAAAAACTGTTTTTT.